This T cell receptor beta chain was obtained from a study of OX40 agonist ivuxolimab in advanced cancers. Study overall: The patients received ivuxolimab by intravenous route every 2 weeks at 0.01 to 10 mg/kg.

Germline CDR1 and CDR2: GTSNPN and SVGIG (reference sequence). The CDR3 spans 13 residues. V gave up 2 bases and J gave up 8 bases; unmatched junction bases: 6. Sequenced by immunoSEQ multiplex PCR; TCRdb stores in-frame clones only, minus some. The sample contains 42,000 or so clones, approximately 90% of which appear only once. Study-level results: Some nonresponders also had low normalized T-cell clonal expansion. By week 6 at 0.1 to 3.0 mg/kg, blood CD4+ and CD8+ T cells had expanded clonally.

Turning to this clone: Its specificity is not known.

The J gene is TRBJ2-1, the V gene TRBV30, with 7 nucleotides matching TRBD2. This sequence was found in an adult with an advanced solid tumor such as melanoma, head and neck, liver or kidney cancer. The source was CD4+ or CD8+ T cells sorted from blood, collected in a trial of the OX40 agonist ivuxolimab. Here the CDR3 DNA reads TGTGCCTGGAGTCCGGGGGGTGGTTATGAGCAGTTCTTC. Translating it yields CAWSPGGGYEQFF.